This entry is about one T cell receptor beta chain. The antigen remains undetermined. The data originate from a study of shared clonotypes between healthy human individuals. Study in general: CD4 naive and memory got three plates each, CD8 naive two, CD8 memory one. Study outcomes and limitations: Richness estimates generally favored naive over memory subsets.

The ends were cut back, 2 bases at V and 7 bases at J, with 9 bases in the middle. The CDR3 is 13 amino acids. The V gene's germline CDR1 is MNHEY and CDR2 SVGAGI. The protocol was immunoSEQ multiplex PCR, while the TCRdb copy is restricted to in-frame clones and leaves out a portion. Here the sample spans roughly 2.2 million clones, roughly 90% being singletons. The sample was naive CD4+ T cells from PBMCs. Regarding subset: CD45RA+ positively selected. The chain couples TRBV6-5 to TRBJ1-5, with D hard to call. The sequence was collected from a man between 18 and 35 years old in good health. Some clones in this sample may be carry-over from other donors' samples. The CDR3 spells CASSYRHGQPQHF. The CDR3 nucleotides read TGTGCCAGCAGTTACCGTCACGGCCAGCCCCAGCATTTT.